Presented here are 2 T cell receptor beta chains from one specimen sequenced in a study of shared clonotypes between healthy human individuals. The naive CD8 population came from CD45RO-negative cells selected for CCR7, without terminally differentiated effector memory CD45RA+ cells. Sequenced by immunoSEQ multiplex PCR; TCRdb stores in-frame clones only, minus some. The table has about 2 million clones, about 95% seen once. Material for sequencing was naive CD8+ T cells sorted from blood. These receptors were obtained from a man aged 18 to 29 in good health.

Comment on this clone: This CDR3 is also generated by other DNA sequences in the sample. The rearrangement links TRBV7-8 to TRBJ2-1; 16 bases line up with TRBD2. Looked up from germline, CDR1 is SGHVS and CDR2 is FQNEAQ. CDR3 size: 17 residues. With 3 bases clipped from V and 4 bases from J, the junction kept 3 bases outside the gene matches. The CDR3 loop is CASSLGLAGGLYNEQFF. For the CDR3, the DNA is TGTGCCAGCAGCTTGGGACTAGCGGGAGGGCTTTACAATGAGCAGTTCTTC.

This rearrangement joins TRBV6-1 to TRBJ2-7; 12 nucleotides match TRBD2. There are 18 residues in the CDR3. J gave up 1 base and V 0 bases, and 7 bases lay outside the gene matches. Germline CDR1 MNHNS, CDR2 SASEGT. CDR3 region: CASSEAPLAGGPSYEQYF. CDR3 bases: TGTGCCAGCAGTGAAGCACCCCTAGCGGGAGGGCCGTCCTACGAGCAGTACTTC.